Included here is one T cell receptor (beta chain) sequence, with context. The antigen is unknown. The same CDR3 is also encoded by other DNA sequences in this sample. From germline, CDR1 is SGHTA and CDR2 FQGTGA. CDR3 length: 15 amino acids. The V and J ends lost 5 bases and 2 bases respectively, with 10 bases between them. The sample originates from a study of shared clonotypes between healthy human individuals. The study's findings and limits: Several donors shared around 5% of their naive CD4 clonotypes. Depth of sequencing was expected to influence donor clonotype sharing. Naive subsets tended to show greater estimated richness than memory subsets.

Sequencing was performed with immunoSEQ multiplex PCR; in TCRdb, only in-frame clones are kept and a portion is missing. The repertoire holds about 2.4 million clones, 93% seen once, with roughly 0.39% in the top ten. The donors, healthy adults who were HIV-negative, had experienced no recent acute infections or vaccinations. The V call is TRBV7-3, the J call TRBJ2-6; TRBD1 is a possible D gene (6 bases). The TCR comes from a man aged 18 to 29 in good health. Some clones in this sample may be carry-over from other donors' samples. The sample comprised naive CD4+ T cells from PBMCs. Subset meaning: CD45RA+ positively selected. CDR3 sequence (DNA): TGTGCCAGCAGCCAACAGGGCGCTGGGGCCAACGTCCTGACTTTC. It codes for CASSQQGAGANVLTF.